These 17 T cell receptor beta chains were sequenced from one sample in a study of OX40 agonist ivuxolimab in advanced cancers. Clones were read by immunoSEQ multiplex PCR, and TCRdb kept only the in-frame ones, dropping some. The data contain under 75,000 clones, 91% of them singletons. The sequencing here drew on CD4+ or CD8+ T cells sorted from blood, taken in a trial of the OX40 agonist ivuxolimab. Receptors originate from an adult with an advanced solid tumor such as melanoma, head and neck, liver or kidney cancer.

J is TRBJ2-1 and V is TRBV6-6; D gene uncertain. From germline, CDR1 is MNHNY and CDR2 SVGAGI (reference sequence). The CDR3 is 14 amino acids. V was shortened by 6 bases and J by 6 bases, with 15 bases between the two germline ends. The CDR3 DNA reads TGTGCCAGCAGCCCCCACTGCCGAGTCAATGAGCAGTTCTTC. Translated, it gives CASSPHCRVNEQFF.

This chain links TRBV28 with TRBJ2-3; D is possibly TRBD1 (5 bases). This CDR3 contains 14 residues. Trimming stripped 9 bases from V and 0 bases from J, with 13 bases between. Looked up from germline, CDR1 is MDHEN and CDR2 is SYDVKM. For the CDR3, the DNA is TGTGCCAGTAACCAGGGTTCTAGCACAGATACGCAGTATTTT. Translating it yields CASNQGSSTDTQYF.

This chain joins TRBV4-3 and TRBJ2-4, with 7 bases lining up with TRBD2. With 1 base clipped from V and 11 bases from J, the junction kept 20 bases outside the gene matches. CDR1 and CDR2 from the germline V gene are LGHNA and YSLEER. This CDR3 is built from 18 residues. CDR3 residues: CASSQGLTGIGRESVQYF. CDR3 DNA: TGCGCCAGCAGCCAAGGGCTAACGGGTATCGGGCGGGAGAGCGTTCAGTACTTC.

This chain connects TRBV2 to TRBJ2-3; D remains unclear. This CDR3 contains 18 residues. The V gene's germline CDR1 is SNHLY and CDR2 FYNNEI. The ends were cut back, 8 bases at V and 0 bases at J, with 24 bases in the middle. The CDR3, as DNA: TGTGCCAGCGAACTGGGCTTTTCGGAGATACGTAGCACAGATACGCAGTATTTT. Translated, it gives CASELGFSEIRSTDTQYF.

The rearrangement uses TRBV7-2 and TRBJ2-7; 7 nucleotides align to TRBD2. CDR1 is SGHTA, CDR2 FQGNSA, per germline. This CDR3 is 14 amino acids long. V dropped 7 bases and J dropped 5; count of bases not matched to a gene: 11. CDR3 amino acids: CASTPGGFVHEQYF. In nucleotides, the CDR3 is TGTGCCAGCACTCCGGGAGGCTTCGTCCACGAGCAGTACTTC.

The chain employs TRBV19 and TRBJ2-3, with 8 nucleotides matching TRBD2. The CDR3 sequence is 17 residues long. Germline loops: CDR1 LNHDA, CDR2 SQIVND (reference sequence). The trim removed 5 bases at V and 2 bases at J, leaving 12 bases unmatched. CDR3 bases: TGTGCCAGTAGTCGCGCCGCACTAGCGGAGTACACAGATACGCAGTATTTT. Its translation is CASSRAALAEYTDTQYF.

The genes are TRBV7-6 and TRBJ2-2; either TRBD1 or TRBD2 may supply D (5 bases each). Germline-derived CDR1 and CDR2 are SGHVS and FNYEAQ. Trimming pared 4 bases from V and 1 base from J, leaving 10 bases between. The CDR3 loop spans 15 amino acids. The CDR3 DNA reads as TGTGCCAGCAGCTCCGGGACGCAGAACACCGGGGAGCTGTTTTTT. Translation: CASSSGTQNTGELFF.

This rearrangement joins TRBV27 to TRBJ2-7; 7 nucleotides align to TRBD2. Trimming cost V 4 bases and J 4 bases; bases outside gene matches: 13. This CDR3 contains 16 residues. Per germline, CDR1 MNHEY and CDR2 SMNVEV (reference sequence). CDR3 loop: CASSYNRVAGPYEQYF. For the CDR3, the DNA is TGTGCCAGCAGTTACAATAGAGTAGCGGGTCCGTACGAGCAGTACTTC.

The CDR3 here is CASSSEEQGVQETQYF. CDR3 coding DNA: TGTGCCAGCAGTTCCGAAGAGCAGGGTGTCCAAGAGACCCAGTACTTC. The J gene is TRBJ2-5, the V gene TRBV6-5; a weak D match, TRBD1 (5 bases). V lost 4 bases, J lost 1 base, and 16 bases lay in between. The length of the CDR3 is 16 residues. Germline CDR1 is MNHEY and CDR2 is SVGAGI.

A few counts support this clone. The chain employs TRBV19 and TRBJ1-5; 8 bases are shared with TRBD1. Germline loops: CDR1 LNHDA, CDR2 SQIVND (reference sequence). The CDR3 is made up of 14 amino acids. With V trimmed by 6 bases and J by 7 bases, 8 bases remained unmatched. The CDR3 DNA reads TGTGCCAGTAGCGGACAGGGCATGGCGCAGCCCCAGCATTTT. Translated, it gives CASSGQGMAQPQHF.

The chain combines TRBV11-3 with TRBJ2-1; TRBD1 might be the D (5 bases). With 5 bases removed from V and 5 bases from J, the gap between germline ends came to 19 bases. Germline assignment: CDR1 SGHNT and CDR2 YENEEA. The CDR3 loop spans 16 amino acids. CDR3: CASSDPTADSHNEQFF. The CDR3 region has the DNA TGTGCCAGCAGCGACCCTACAGCCGACAGCCACAATGAGCAGTTCTTC.

The chain recombines TRBV6-6 with TRBJ1-2; a weak D match, TRBD1 (5 bases). Trimming removed 4 bases at V and 5 bases at J, with 11 bases between. This CDR3 region has 13 residues. The germline gives CDR1 MNHNY, CDR2 SVGAGI (reference sequence). This CDR3 is CASSFTGGYGYTF. CDR3 in DNA: TGTGCCAGCAGTTTCACAGGAGGTTATGGCTACACCTTC.

The chain joins TRBV7-8 to TRBJ2-3; D remains ambiguous. Trimming removed 5 bases at V and 3 bases at J, with 12 bases between. Germline CDR1 SGHVS, CDR2 FQNEAQ. CDR3 length: 14 amino acids. Here the CDR3 reads CASSPHSGTDTQYF. Here the CDR3 DNA reads TGTGCCAGCAGCCCTCACTCTGGTACAGATACGCAGTATTTT.

The V and J genes are TRBV6-6 and TRBJ2-5, with 8 nucleotides matching TRBD2. CDR1 and CDR2 from the germline V gene are MNHNY and SVGAGI (reference sequence). The CDR3 consists of 14 residues. V gave up 5 bases and J gave up 4 bases; unmatched junction bases: 6. CDR3 nucleotide sequence: TGTGCCAGCAGTCTACTAGCGGCGCCAGAGACCCAGTACTTC. Translation: CASSLLAAPETQYF.

This clone was recorded once. V usage is TRBV13 and J usage is TRBJ1-5; D ambiguous. This CDR3 has 12 amino acids. V was pared by 2 bases and J by 7 bases, with 6 bases between. Germline values: CDR1 PRHDT, CDR2 FYEKMQ (reference sequence). Here the CDR3 reads CASSLNGQPQHF. CDR3 bases: TGTGCCAGCAGCTTAAACGGGCAGCCCCAGCATTTT. Drawing the rest from reference TRBV13 and TRBJ1-5, the complete variable domain is AAGVIQSPRHLIKEKRETATLKCYPIPRHDTVYWYQQGPGQDPQFLISFYEKMQSDKGSIPDRFSAQQFSDYHSELNMSSLELGDSALYFCASSLNGQPQHFGDGTRLSIL.

The rearrangement joins TRBV29-1 to TRBJ2-7; TRBD2 might be the D (5 bases). This CDR3 comprises 11 residues. Trimming cost V 6 bases and J 6 bases, with 12 bases left between them. Germline V gene data show CDR1 as SQVTM and CDR2 as ANQGSEA. The CDR3 DNA reads as TGCAGCGTCGGAAGCAGCGGCGAGCAGTACTTC. This encodes CSVGSSGEQYF.

The chain links TRBV7-6 to TRBJ2-3; 14 positions match TRBD2. This CDR3 spans 17 amino acids. V lost 1 base, J lost 4 bases, and 4 bases stayed unmatched. The V gene's germline CDR1 is SGHVS and CDR2 FNYEAQ. CDR3 loop: CASSLGLAGGFSDTQYF. CDR3 nucleotides: TGTGCCAGCAGCTTAGGACTAGCGGGAGGGTTTTCAGATACGCAGTATTTT. Using reference TRBV7-6 and TRBJ2-3 for the parts outside the CDR3, the full variable domain is GAGVSQSPRYKVTKRGQDVALRCDPISGHVSLYWYRQALGQGPEFLTYFNYEAQQDKSGLPNDRFSAERPEGSISTLTIQRTEQRDSAMYRCASSLGLAGGFSDTQYFGPGTRLTVL.